This TCR beta chain comes out of a study of T cell repertoires in cytomegalovirus infection. This clonotype was detected only a few times. As yet, its antigen is unknown. This CDR3 has 13 amino acids. Trimming took 3 bases from V and 5 from J, leaving 11 bases between them. Germline values: CDR1 SNHLY, CDR2 FYNNEI. TCRdb redid the calling of the reads with MiXCR, one entry per CDR3 protein. The profile shows roughly 730,000 distinct CDR3 sequences, roughly 33% of them singletons. The chain is built from TRBV2 and TRBJ2-7; D remains unclear. The sample was cultured PBMCs, taken from culture after CMV antigen stimulation. The sequence was collected from a human donor in good health (CMV status not recorded). Some clones in this sample may be carry-over from other donors' samples. CDR3 nucleotides: TGTGCCAGCAGTGAGAGAGGTCTCAACGAGCAGTACTTC. Translating gives CASSERGLNEQYF.